This is a list of T cell receptor beta chains from one sample in a study of blood T cell repertoires in COVID-19. Measured with immunoSEQ multiplex PCR; TCRdb has only the in-frame clones, and not every one. The data show 220,000 or so clones, 85% seen once. The source material was peripheral blood. These receptors were obtained from a man aged 45-60 years who had recovered from COVID-19. The CDR3 runs from the conserved cysteine through the conserved F or W. A D gene is named only where the DNA matches it firmly. Some rows mark clone size as missing; the rest say once, few, many or name a class of expanded clone.

TRBJ1-2	.	.	TRBV7-2	TGTGCCAGCAGTCGAACAGAAAACTATGGCTACACCTTC	CASSRTENYGYTF
TRBJ2-7	.	TRBD1	TRBV2	TGTGCCAGCAGTGATTTAGGGACAGGAGGATACGAGCAGTACTTC	CASSDLGTGGYEQYF
TRBJ2-5	.	.	TRBV3-1/TRBV3-2	TGTGCCAGCAGCCAAGACACTAAGGAGACCCAGTACTTC	CASSQDTKETQYF
TRBJ2-7	.	.	TRBV10-2	TGCGCCAGCAGTAGACTCCAATACCTCGGTTCCGAGCAGTACTTC	CASSRLQYLGSEQYF
TRBJ1-5	once	.	TRBV28	TGTGCCAGCAGTTCCCGTCCTGTACCCCAGCATTTT	CASSSRPVPQHF
TRBJ2-3	.	TRBD2	TRBV30	TGTGCCTTTCGAGGAGCGGGGGGATTAGGTACGCAGTATTTT	CAFRGAGGLGTQYF
TRBJ1-6	.	.	TRBV18	TGTGCCAGCTCATCGGACAGAAAGAATTCACCCCTCCACTTT	CASSSDRKNSPLHF
TRBJ1-1	.	TRBD1	TRBV27	TGTGCCAGCAAATTGAGGACAGGGGGGAACACTGAAGCTTTCTTT	CASKLRTGGNTEAFF
TRBJ2-7	.	.	TRBV7-2	TGTGCCAGCAGCTTAATTCAGGGTCCCTACGAGCAGTACTTC	CASSLIQGPYEQYF
TRBJ2-7	.	TRBD1	TRBV30	TGTGCCTGGAGTCAGGACAGGGGATTACGGGAGCAGTACTTC	CAWSQDRGLREQYF
TRBJ2-1	.	TRBD2	TRBV7-7	TGTGCCAGCAGCTTACAAGCGGGAGGGGTCGATGAGCAGTTCTTC	CASSLQAGGVDEQFF
TRBJ2-7	once	.	TRBV3-1/TRBV3-2	TGTGCCAGCAGCCAAGAACAGGGTTTCAGCTCCTACGAGCAGTACTTC	CASSQEQGFSSYEQYF
TRBJ1-6	.	TRBD1	TRBV4-2	TGTGCCAGCAGCCAAGCTTCAGTTTCCGGGACAGGAAGGGAGCGGGATAATTCACCCCTCCACTTT	CASSQASVSGTGRERDNSPLHF
TRBJ2-1	.	TRBD2	TRBV5-1	TGCGCCAGCAGCTTGGGCGGGAGCTCCTACAATGAGCAGTTCTTC	CASSLGGSSYNEQFF
TRBJ1-5	.	.	TRBV19	TGTGCCAGTAGTATTGGTAGATTTCGGACAGATAGCAATCAGCCCCAGCATTTT	CASSIGRFRTDSNQPQHF
TRBJ2-7	once	TRBD2	TRBV27	TGTGCCAGCAGTTTATGGGCTAGCGGAAACGAGCAGTACTTC	CASSLWASGNEQYF
TRBJ2-3	.	TRBD2	TRBV19	TGTGCCAGTAGTAGAACTAGCGGGAATCTCCCAGATACGCAGTATTTT	CASSRTSGNLPDTQYF
TRBJ2-2	.	TRBD1	TRBV18	TGTGCCAGCTCTCCAGCTGACAGGGGGATCACCGGGGAGCTGTTTTTT	CASSPADRGITGELFF
TRBJ2-5	.	TRBD2	TRBV2	TGTGCCAGCAGTGAATGGCTAGCGGGAGTGTCCCAGTACTTC	CASSEWLAGVSQYF
TRBJ1-1	few	.	TRBV28	TGTGCCAGCAGCCTCGGGGGACGGAAGAACACTGAAGCTTTCTTT	CASSLGGRKNTEAFF
TRBJ2-1	.	TRBD1	TRBV7-9	TGTGCCAGCAGCCGGCTTGGACAGGCTACCCCCCGCGATGAGCAGTTCTTC	CASSRLGQATPRDEQFF
TRBJ1-5	.	.	TRBV18	TGTGCCAGCTCAGATACAGGGCAGGGCAATCAGCCCCAGCATTTT	CASSDTGQGNQPQHF
TRBJ2-5	.	TRBD1	TRBV9	TGTGCCAGCAGCGTAGGTTCTCAGGGGGCGAGGGAGACCCAGTACTTC	CASSVGSQGARETQYF
TRBJ1-4	.	.	TRBV30	TGTGCCTGGGATACGGGACTTTCCTCTACTTTTTTT	CAWDTGLSSTFF
TRBJ2-5	.	.	TRBV10-3	TGTGCCATCAGTGAGTCTTTAGGGAGGGAGACCCAGTACTTC	CAISESLGRETQYF
TRBJ2-7	.	TRBD1	TRBV28	TGTGCCAGCAGCCACGGGACAGGGGGCTTCGAGCAGTACTTC	CASSHGTGGFEQYF
TRBJ2-7	.	.	TRBV12-3/TRBV12-4	TGTGCCAGCAGTTTAGACTATTCCTACGAGCAGTACTTC	CASSLDYSYEQYF
TRBJ2-2	.	.	TRBV7-6	TGTGCCAGCAGCGCACAAACGCCGAACACCGGGGAGCTGTTTTTT	CASSAQTPNTGELFF
TRBJ2-2	.	TRBD1	TRBV28	TGTGCCAGCAGCCCCGGGGGGACAGGGGGCACCGGGGAGCTGTTTTTT	CASSPGGTGGTGELFF
TRBJ2-3	.	.	TRBV19	TGTGCCAGTAGTCCGCGACAGGCGACTATCACAGATACGCAGTATTTT	CASSPRQATITDTQYF
TRBJ1-2	.	.	TRBV28	TGTGCCAGCAGCAGTTTTAGGCACAGGGTGCGGGGCTACACCTTC	CASSSFRHRVRGYTF
TRBJ2-1	.	.	TRBV29-1	TGCAGCGTTTCCCAGATTACCTACAATGAGCAGTTCTTC	CSVSQITYNEQFF
TRBJ1-2	.	.	TRBV15	TGTGCCACCAGCACAGGGGAGCAGCTTCTCTATGGCTACACCTTC	CATSTGEQLLYGYTF
TRBJ2-5	once	.	TRBV29-1	TGCAGCGTTCCCGACTTTCAAGAGACCCAGTACTTC	CSVPDFQETQYF
TRBJ2-1	.	TRBD2	TRBV5-1	TGCGCCAGCAGCGTTGACTTAGGCCTAGCGGGAGGAGTTGGTAATGAGCAGTTCTTC	CASSVDLGLAGGVGNEQFF
TRBJ2-7	once	.	TRBV30	TGTGCCTGGGGGGCGGGGAACGCCTACGAGCAGTACTTC	CAWGAGNAYEQYF
TRBJ2-3	.	.	TRBV15	TGTGCCACCAGCAGAGTGGAGCGGGCTAGCACAGATACGCAGTATTTT	CATSRVERASTDTQYF
TRBJ2-1	.	TRBD1	TRBV7-8	TGTGCCAGCACCCAACCACCCTACAGGGGGCGGGGGAATGAGCAGTTCTTC	CASTQPPYRGRGNEQFF
TRBJ2-1	.	.	TRBV7-8	TGTGCCAGCAGCGTCGACAGCAGCTCCTACAATGAGCAGTTCTTC	CASSVDSSSYNEQFF
TRBJ1-1	.	.	TRBV5-1	TGCGCCAGCAGCTCGGGACAACCGAACACTGAAGCTTTCTTT	CASSSGQPNTEAFF
TRBJ2-3	once	.	TRBV12-3/TRBV12-4	TGTGCCAGCAGTGTGCGCCCAGATACGCAGTATTTT	CASSVRPDTQYF